The T cell receptor beta chain under discussion was sequenced for a study of human T cells and chemical hapten exposure. On the study more broadly: Patch tests applied 0.01% DPC to the upper back, read at 6 days. Whole-study findings and limits: The donors suffered from alopecia, so their immune response may not match that of healthy people.

The time point is: patch test 2, 6 weeks after DPC sensitization. Treatment defined: therapeutic diphenylcyclopropenone sensitization with weekly scalp DPC. Sample donors consisted of patients with alopecia, aged 18 to 70 years, who were suitable for DPC. This clonotype has just a few counts. What it recognizes is unknown. Via MiXCR, TCRdb re-called the RACE reads, giving one row per CDR3 protein. The sample comprises approximately 90,000 distinct CDR3 sequences, around 10% of which are singletons, and less than 2.5% rests with the top ten. This clonotype was sampled from a middle-aged man with alopecia areata. Some clones in this sample may be carry-over from other donors' samples. The sequences come from whole blood, collected in connection with sensitization to the hapten diphenylcyclopropenone (DPC).

The CDR3 DNA reads as TGTGCCAGCAGCCCCCGAGGGAATGTTGCCGGGGAGCTGTTTTTT. Translating it yields CASSPRGNVAGELFF. The rearrangement uses TRBV7-9 and TRBJ2-2, with D perhaps matching TRBD2 (5 bases). The length of the CDR3 is 15 residues. The ends were cut back, 5 bases at V and 6 bases at J, with 16 bases in the middle. The germline gives CDR1 SEHNR, CDR2 FQNEAQ (reference sequence).